This T cell receptor beta chain came from a study of T cell changes during pregnancy in multiple sclerosis. The V gene lost 3 bases and the J gene lost 5 bases, with 10 bases spanning the gap. The CDR3 is made up of 14 amino acids. Germline-derived CDR1 and CDR2 are MNHEY and SVGAGI. Measured with immunoSEQ multiplex PCR; TCRdb has only the in-frame clones, and not every one. In the table there are around 38,000 clones, 80% to 95% of which are singletons. Sequences were derived from CD4+ T cells from peripheral blood mononuclear cells, sampled in the third trimester of pregnancy. The source of this sequence is a female donor in good health, enrolled as a control in a pregnancy study. The V and J genes are TRBV6-5 and TRBJ1-4; a weak D match, TRBD1 (5 bases). The CDR3 sequence: CASSYGARNEKLFF. The DNA of the CDR3 is TGTGCCAGCAGTTATGGGGCCCGGAATGAAAAACTGTTTTTT.